The 29 T cell receptor beta chains below were found in one sample sequenced in a study of T cells in Graves' hyperthyroidism and ophthalmopathy. Amplification of TCR beta CDR3 regions was performed using RNA transcripts as template. HTBI primers were employed in a first-round RT-PCR of the TCR CDR3. TCRdb processed the multiplex PCR reads anew with MiXCR; each CDR3 protein has one entry. The sample has 450,000 to 550,000 distinct CDR3 sequences; less than 25% are singletons. The sample taken for sequencing was blood. The source is a woman between 25 and 40 years old with Graves' ophthalmopathy.

Ten or more counts support this clonotype. J is TRBJ2-7 and V is TRBV12-3 or TRBV12-4; the D gene is possibly TRBD1 (6 bases). The CDR3 has 14 residues. Between the trimmed V and J ends, which lost 5 bases and 0 bases, there was a span of 11 bases. The CDR3 region has the DNA TGTGCCAGCAGTACCGGGACAACCTCCTACGAGCAGTACTTC. Translating it yields CASSTGTTSYEQYF.

This clonotype was counted at least ten times. CDR3 sequence (DNA): TGTGCCAGCTCCCCCACAATCGGTGCAACTAATGAAAAACTGTTTTTT. Protein sequence: CASSPTIGATNEKLFF. The rearrangement uses TRBV2 and TRBJ1-4; D is ambiguous. CDR1 is SNHLY, CDR2 FYNNEI, per germline. The V end was cut by 8 bases, the J end by 0 bases, with 16 bases between. The CDR3 loop spans 16 amino acids.

V usage is TRBV6-1 and J usage is TRBJ2-2; weak D call: TRBD1 (5 bases). Germline CDR1 and CDR2: MNHNS and SASEGT. V was cut by 8 bases and J by 8 bases, with 12 bases left in between. This CDR3 comprises 12 residues. The CDR3: CASCKTAGELFF. DNA for the CDR3: TGTGCCAGCTGTAAGACAGCAGGGGAGCTGTTTTTT.

This clonotype was picked up many times. The CDR3 loop reads CSARKGHDYEQYF. The CDR3 nucleotides are TGCAGTGCTAGAAAGGGACACGACTACGAGCAGTACTTC. This rearrangement joins TRBV20-1 to TRBJ2-7; D possibly corresponds to TRBD1 (6 bases). Germline loops: CDR1 DFQATT, CDR2 SNEGSKA (reference sequence). Trimming took off 2 bases at V and 3 bases at J, with 11 bases between the two ends. The CDR3 is made up of 13 amino acids.

This clonotype was observed a handful of times. This chain uses TRBV6-1 with TRBJ1-5; TRBD1 matches at 8 bases. V lost 7 bases, J lost 7 bases, and 3 bases stayed unmatched. The CDR3 is made up of 12 amino acids. CDR1 and CDR2 (germline): MNHNS, SASEGT. In DNA, the CDR3 is TGTGCCAGCACAAGACAGGGGCAGCCCCAGCATTTT. Its protein product is CASTRQGQPQHF.

This clonotype has ten or more counts. The V call is TRBV20-1, the J call TRBJ2-5, with D possibly matching TRBD1 (6 bases). Trimming cost V 6 bases and J 1 base, with 18 bases left between them. Germline V CDR1 and CDR2: DFQATT, SNEGSKA (reference sequence). The CDR3 covers 15 residues. CDR3 nucleotide sequence: TGCAGTGCGCCGGACAGCGGAACAACCCAAGAGACCCAGTACTTC. Its protein is CSAPDSGTTQETQYF.

The chain couples TRBV28 to TRBJ1-2, with D perhaps matching TRBD1 (5 bases). Trimming took 5 bases from V and 4 from J, leaving 14 bases between them. The CDR3 contains 14 residues. Germline loops: CDR1 MDHEN, CDR2 SYDVKM. The CDR3 sequence: CASSNTGTVYGYTF. The CDR3 bases are TGTGCCAGCAGTAATACCGGGACGGTCTATGGCTACACCTTC.

On this clonotype itself: A much larger clone lies one base from this, so it may be a read error. The chain couples TRBV7-6 to TRBJ1-3, with D uncertain. Germline CDR1 is SGHVS and CDR2 is FNYEAQ. CDR3 length: 13 amino acids. DNA for the CDR3: TGTGCCAGCAGCTTACAGACTGGATACACCATATATTTT. Amino acid sequence: CASSLQTGYTIYF.

This clonotype was picked up many times. The chain couples TRBV2 to TRBJ1-5; TRBD1 agrees at 7 bases. Germline CDR1 and CDR2: SNHLY and FYNNEI. V gave up 7 bases and J gave up 0 bases; unmatched junction bases: 18. The CDR3 has 19 residues. DNA for the CDR3: TGTGCCAGCACGGTGGGACTCGCAGACAGGGTTCATAGCAATCAGCCCCAGCATTTT. Translated, it gives CASTVGLADRVHSNQPQHF.

This clonotype came up many times. The chain has TRBV11-2 and TRBJ2-5, with D uncertain. The CDR3 covers 11 residues. Per germline, CDR1 SGHAT and CDR2 FQNNGV. The V end was cut by 6 bases, the J end by 5 bases, with 7 bases between. CDR3: CASSFPETQYF. CDR3 nucleotide sequence: TGTGCCAGCAGTTTTCCGGAGACCCAGTACTTC. The complete variable domain, with remaining parts taken from reference TRBV11-2 and TRBJ2-5, reads EAGVAQSPRYKIIEKRQSVAFWCNPISGHATLYWYQQILGQGPKLLIQFQNNGVVDDSQLPKDRFSAERLKGVDSTLKIQPAKLEDSAVYLCASSFPETQYFGPGTRLLVL.

This clonotype was seen many times. This chain connects TRBV2 to TRBJ1-1, with D possibly TRBD1 on 6 matching bases. CDR1 is SNHLY, CDR2 FYNNEI, per germline. V lost 6 bases, J lost 0 bases, and 14 bases lay in between. The CDR3 is 15 residues long. The CDR3 DNA is TGTGCCAGCAGCCTTTCGACAGGCATGAACACTGAAGCTTTCTTT. This codes for CASSLSTGMNTEAFF. The whole variable domain, filled in from reference TRBV2 and TRBJ1-1, reads EPEVTQTPSHQVTQMGQEVILRCVPISNHLYFYWYRQILGQKVEFLVSFYNNEISEKSEIFDDQFSVERPDGSNFTLKIRSTKLEDSAMYFCASSLSTGMNTEAFFGQGTRLTVV.

This chain connects TRBV4-3 to TRBJ1-2; D not resolved. CDR1 LGHNA and CDR2 YSLEER come from the germline V gene. Trimming removed 0 bases at V and 5 bases at J, with 13 bases between. There are 15 residues in the CDR3. In DNA, the CDR3 is TGCGCCAGCAGCCAAGATGTAGTTCCCGGGTATGGCTACACCTTC. Protein product: CASSQDVVPGYGYTF.

This clonotype was observed a handful of times. The rearrangement uses TRBV9 and TRBJ1-1; D gene unclear. Deletions cut 4 bases from V and 8 bases from J, with 15 bases between. The germline V gene has CDR1 SGDLS and CDR2 YYNGEE. This CDR3 spans 13 amino acids. Here the CDR3 DNA reads TGTGCCAGCAGCCCGCACCCGGATTCGGAAGCTTTCTTT. This gives the protein CASSPHPDSEAFF.

This clonotype was seen repeatedly, ten times or more. V is TRBV7-8 and J is TRBJ1-1; maybe TRBD1 (5 bases). V lost 6 bases to trimming and J lost 0 bases, with 11 bases between them. The CDR3 has 14 amino acids. CDR1 SGHVS and CDR2 FQNEAQ come from the germline V gene. CDR3 amino acids: CASRPPGLNTEAFF. The CDR3 region has the DNA TGTGCCAGCAGGCCCCCAGGGCTGAACACTGAAGCTTTCTTT.

This clonotype was picked up many times. The chain links TRBV12-3 or TRBV12-4 to TRBJ2-5; D may be TRBD2 (7 bases). Trimming removed 1 base at V and 4 bases at J, with 13 bases between. This CDR3 comprises 15 residues. The CDR3 DNA sequence: TGTGCCAGCAGTTTAGGGGGGGGGGCCAGAGAGACCCAGTACTTC. This gives the protein CASSLGGGARETQYF.

This clonotype was detected many times. The V call is TRBV27, the J call TRBJ1-1; unclear D gene. The V and J ends lost 2 bases and 6 bases respectively, with 10 bases between them. The CDR3 totals 13 residues. Germline-derived CDR1 and CDR2 are MNHEY and SMNVEV (reference sequence). CDR3 bases: TGTGCCAGCAGTTTAGTACTATATGCTGAAGCTTTCTTT. Its protein product is CASSLVLYAEAFF.

This clonotype came up many times. The chain links TRBV29-1 to TRBJ2-7; D is ambiguous. V dropped 5 bases and J dropped 0 bases, with 11 bases sitting between them. The CDR3 is 13 amino acids. Germline V CDR1 and CDR2: SQVTM, ANQGSEA. CDR3 DNA sequence: TGCAGCGTTCTGTTTAGGAGCTCCTACGAGCAGTACTTC. Translation: CSVLFRSSYEQYF.

In its sample, this clonotype was seen a few times. CDR3 amino acids: CASSLRKDYGYTF. The CDR3 nucleotides are TGTGCCAGCAGTTTGCGCAAGGACTATGGCTACACCTTC. The chain recombines TRBV28 with TRBJ1-2; D gene unclear. The CDR3 sequence is 13 residues long. V gave up 3 bases and J gave up 3 bases, with 8 bases separating them. Looked up from germline, CDR1 is MDHEN and CDR2 is SYDVKM.

The J gene is TRBJ1-1, the V gene TRBV27; TRBD1 might be the D (6 bases). Per the germline V gene, CDR1 is MNHEY and CDR2 is SMNVEV (reference sequence). The V end was cut by 8 bases, the J end by 7 bases, with 8 bases between. The CDR3 runs to 10 residues. The CDR3 region has the DNA TGTGCCAGCGGCAGGGGTGAAGCTTTCTTT. This encodes CASGRGEAFF.

This clonotype was detected many times. The V gene is TRBV11-2, the J gene TRBJ1-2, with D perhaps TRBD1 (5 bases). V shed 4 bases and J shed 8 bases, with 14 bases lying between them. The CDR3 consists of 13 residues. Looked up from germline, CDR1 is SGHAT and CDR2 is FQNNGV. The chain's CDR3 is CASSSQDISGYTF. The CDR3 nucleotides are TGTGCCAGCAGCTCGCAGGACATCAGCGGCTACACCTTC. Combining the CDR3 with reference TRBV11-2 and TRBJ1-2 gives the whole variable domain EAGVAQSPRYKIIEKRQSVAFWCNPISGHATLYWYQQILGQGPKLLIQFQNNGVVDDSQLPKDRFSAERLKGVDSTLKIQPAKLEDSAVYLCASSSQDISGYTFGSGTRLTVV.

This clonotype showed up many times. The CDR3 sequence: CSVVAGVNTEAFF. CDR3 sequence (DNA): TGCAGCGTTGTAGCGGGGGTGAACACTGAAGCTTTCTTT. This sequence joins TRBV29-1 and TRBJ1-1; TRBD1 might be the D (5 bases). V lost 4 bases, J lost 0 bases, and 9 bases lay in between. Per germline, CDR1 SQVTM and CDR2 ANQGSEA. There are 13 residues in the CDR3.

In this sample, this clonotype turned up many times. CDR3 amino acids: CASKGQNTGELFF. In DNA form, the CDR3 reads TGTGCCAGCAAAGGGCAGAACACCGGGGAGCTGTTTTTT. V usage is TRBV11-1 and J usage is TRBJ2-2; D is undetermined. Germline CDR1 is SGHAT and CDR2 is FQDESV (reference sequence). Deletions cut 7 bases from V and 1 base from J, with 7 bases between. The CDR3 is 13 residues long.

This chain links TRBV12-5 with TRBJ2-5; the match to TRBD1 covers 9 bases. The V gene end was trimmed by 6 bases and the J gene end by 4 bases; junction bases not matched to a gene: 9. The CDR3 has 15 residues. The germline CDR1 and CDR2 sequences are LGHNT and FRNRAP. CDR3 bases: TGTGCTAGTGGCCGGGGGACAGGGACCAGAGAGACCCAGTACTTC. Translated: CASGRGTGTRETQYF.

The sample holds many counts of this clonotype. The chain carries TRBV10-2 and TRBJ1-1, with D possibly being TRBD1 (5 bases). The V end lost 7 bases, the J end lost 8 bases, and 20 bases lay between the germline ends. Germline assignment: CDR1 WSHSY and CDR2 SAAADI. The CDR3 runs 14 residues. This CDR3 is CASTQPGENGEAFF. CDR3 sequence (DNA): TGCGCCAGCACCCAACCGGGGGAGAATGGGGAAGCTTTCTTT.

This clonotype occurred many times. The chain has TRBV6-2 or TRBV6-3 and TRBJ2-7; 8 bases are shared with TRBD2. The CDR3 is 16 amino acids. V was clipped by 4 bases and J by 0 bases; unmatched bases: 8. Germline V gives CDR1 MNHEY, CDR2 SVGEGT. CDR3 DNA: TGTGCCAGCAGTTCCGGGGGGGTGGACGGCTCCTACGAGCAGTACTTC. Protein product: CASSSGGVDGSYEQYF.

This clonotype was observed many times. V is TRBV2 and J is TRBJ2-5; weak D call: TRBD1 (5 bases). Germline V CDR1 and CDR2: SNHLY, FYNNEI. This CDR3 region has 15 residues. Trimming cost V 6 bases and J 4 bases, with 18 bases left between them. The CDR3 sequence: CASRNQGLGLETQYF. DNA of the CDR3: TGTGCCAGCAGGAACCAGGGTCTCGGCCTAGAGACCCAGTACTTC.

The chain links TRBV6-5 to TRBJ1-3, with D perhaps TRBD1 (5 bases). The V and J ends lost 3 bases and 4 bases respectively, with 16 bases between them. This CDR3 comprises 16 residues. CDR1 MNHEY and CDR2 SVGAGI come from the germline V gene. CDR3 sequence (DNA): TGTGCCAGCAGTTATGGGCAGGGAGGAATAGGAAACACCATATATTTT. Amino acids: CASSYGQGGIGNTIYF.

This clonotype was counted between two and nine times. This sequence joins TRBV12-3 or TRBV12-4 and TRBJ2-2; a weak D match, TRBD2 (5 bases). This CDR3 is built from 13 residues. V was clipped by 3 bases and J by 7 bases, with 9 bases between them. The CDR3 DNA follows: TGTGCCAGCAGTTTCCTAGAGGGCGGGGAGCTGTTTTTT. It specifies CASSFLEGGELFF.

This CDR3 is CASSLPENSNQPQHF. For the CDR3, the DNA is TGTGCCAGCAGTTTACCAGAGAATAGCAATCAGCCCCAGCATTTT. The chain is built from TRBV12-3 or TRBV12-4 and TRBJ1-5; D remains ambiguous. The CDR3 covers 15 residues. The germline V and J ends were trimmed by 2 bases and 0 bases, with 8 bases remaining between them.